This T cell receptor (beta chain) was recorded in a study of read filtering for tumor transcriptome and immune sequencing. The overall study: Whole-transcriptome libraries were prepared after DNase treatment.

This clonotype was observed a handful of times. Its antigen is unknown. Germline and junction disagree at one end, which may indicate a read error. Germline V gene lookup returns CDR1 SGDLS and CDR2 YYNGEE. The CDR3 has 15 amino acids. General study results and limits: This fraction held mixed bone marrow immune cells after CD138-negative sorting. RNA-seq captured clonotypes less deeply and reliably than IR-seq.

From 350 to 500 ng of RNA, a library with molecular barcoded alpha/delta and beta/gamma adaptors was made. From the reads, TCRdb called clonotypes with MiXCR, one entry per CDR3 protein. This table has 85,000 or so distinct CDR3 sequences, 9% to 15% appearing once. This chain connects TRBV9 to TRBJ2-1; 8 bases fit TRBD2. The clonotype was recovered from a donor aged 40 or older with multiple myeloma. The sequencing sample was made of a population of CD138-negative cells sorted from bone marrow. This CDR3 is CASGLSIAGSGEQSF. In DNA, the CDR3 is TGTGCCAGCGGTCTGTCAATAGCGGGATCGGGCGAGCAGTCCTTT.